This T cell receptor beta chain was obtained from a study of T cell clonality in common variable immunodeficiency. This clone was detected many times. Its antigen is not known. Coverage ceases 3 residues before the CDR3 finishes, and the germline J gene fills in the end. Study conclusions and caveats: Fewer TCRbeta clones were shared among CVID subjects than controls. In common variable immunodeficiency, TCR beta chains reportedly carried fewer deletions and N-nucleotide insertions.

Most patients and controls had Caucasian heritage. Unmatched junction bases numbered 7, after V lost 4 bases and J lost 5 bases. The CDR3 extends over 14 amino acids. CDR1 and CDR2 (germline): SGHRS, YFSETQ. Repertoires were generated with immunoSEQ multiplex PCR, while TCRdb's copy carries only in-frame clones and drops some. The sample includes about 34,000 clones, none of them occurring once. The receptor was derived from a person between 18 and 75 years old in good health. This chain joins TRBV5-1 and TRBJ2-7; 9 nucleotides align to TRBD1. The source material was peripheral blood mononuclear cells. The sequenced CDR3 bases are TGCGCCAGCAGCCCCTTAGGGACAGGGAACGAG. The encoded protein is CASSPLGTGNE. The entire CDR3 reads CASSPLGTGNEQYF.